The 9 T cell receptor beta chains given below trace back to one sample, sequenced in a study of blood T cell repertoires in COVID-19 (dated by TCRdb to about 2020). Library preparation used the immunoSEQ multiplex PCR assay. TCRdb took over this immuneACCESS table, retaining in-frame rearrangements with V and J assigned. Such tables are incomplete; in checked studies, under half of the missing clones stem from an unresolved V gene, and the remainder is unexplained. This sample is represented by under 150,000 clones; roughly 84% of them were singletons. 5% to 7% of the sample is in the top ten clones. Sequencing input: PBMCs or T cells enriched from blood (not recorded which). These receptors were taken from a man aged 35-49 years with acute COVID-19.

The V call is TRBV11-3, the J call TRBJ2-7; 7 nucleotides line up with TRBD1. Germline lookup yields CDR1 SGHNT and CDR2 YENEEA. J lost 0 bases, V lost 2 bases, and 1 base had no gene match. This CDR3 is built from 14 residues. The CDR3 DNA sequence: TGTGCCAGCAGCTTACAGGGGGACTCCTACGAGCAGTACTTC. Its translation is CASSLQGDSYEQYF.

This chain uses TRBV13 with TRBJ1-6, with 9 bases that match TRBD1. The V gene end was trimmed by 5 bases and the J gene end by 8 bases; junction bases not matched to a gene: 4. The CDR3 is made up of 14 amino acids. Per germline, CDR1 PRHDT and CDR2 FYEKMQ (reference sequence). The CDR3 DNA follows: TGTGCCAGCAGCCCGGACAGGGGACATTCACCCCTCCACTTT. As protein: CASSPDRGHSPLHF.

This clone was seen many times. The chain carries TRBV5-5 and TRBJ2-1, with 8 nucleotides matching TRBD2. The CDR3 is 12 residues long. Germline trimming cut 0 bases from V and 15 bases from J; bases unmatched to any gene: 5. The V gene's germline CDR1 is SGHKS and CDR2 YYEKEE (reference sequence). As DNA, the CDR3 is TGTGCCAGCAGCTTGGCTTTAACTAGCGGGTTCTTC. Its protein is CASSLALTSGFF.

The table lists this clone with a few counts. V and J are TRBV5-5 and TRBJ2-7; D possibly corresponds to TRBD2 (7 bases). Trimming pared 4 bases from V and 0 bases from J, leaving 17 bases between. The CDR3 loop spans 16 amino acids. Germline values: CDR1 SGHKS, CDR2 YYEKEE (reference sequence). The CDR3 is CASSLMGGLPSYEQYF. CDR3 sequence (DNA): TGTGCCAGCAGCCTCATGGGGGGGCTACCCTCCTACGAGCAGTACTTC.

The gene calls are TRBV7-2 and TRBJ2-2, with a tentative D call TRBD2 (5 bases). The CDR3 has 15 residues. Germline V gene sequence: CDR1 SGHTA, CDR2 FQGNSA. The V end lost 1 base, the J end lost 2 bases, and 8 bases lay between the germline ends. In nucleotides, the CDR3 is TGTGCCAGCAGCTTAGGCGGGCCAAACACCGGGGAGCTGTTTTTT. Translating gives CASSLGGPNTGELFF.

CDR3 coding DNA: TGTGCCAGCAACGGGGTGCTGTCTTCCTACAATGAGCAGTTCTTC. Amino acid sequence: CASNGVLSSYNEQFF. This sequence joins TRBV28 and TRBJ2-1, with TRBD2 as a possible D gene (5 bases). CDR1 and CDR2 from the germline V gene are MDHEN and SYDVKM. The V end lost 7 bases, the J end lost 1 base, and 14 bases lay between the germline ends. The CDR3 has 15 residues.

This clone has only a few counts. The chain has TRBV11-3 and TRBJ2-7; 7 positions match TRBD1. The J segment lost 6 bases and the V segment lost 1 base, leaving 3 bases of the junction unmatched. The CDR3 length is 13 residues. Germline CDR1 is SGHNT and CDR2 is YENEEA. DNA of the CDR3: TGTGCCAGCAGCTTAGGAGGGGGCAGCGAGCAGTACTTC. This codes for CASSLGGGSEQYF.

The chain employs TRBV5-5 and TRBJ2-1; TRBD2 matches at 11 bases. Germline V gene data show CDR1 as SGHKS and CDR2 as YYEKEE (reference sequence). Losses at the gene ends were 4 bases for V and 7 bases for J; bases not matched to a gene: 4. The CDR3 is made up of 14 amino acids. CDR3 protein: CASSRGLAGNEQFF. The CDR3 nucleotides are TGTGCCAGCAGCCGAGGACTAGCGGGTAATGAGCAGTTCTTC.

The rearrangement joins TRBV18 to TRBJ1-5; 7 bases are shared with TRBD1. V dropped 2 bases and J dropped 4; count of bases not matched to a gene: 5. The CDR3 runs 15 residues. Germline V lookup: CDR1 KGHSH, CDR2 LQKENI. Here the CDR3 DNA reads TGTGCCAGCTCACCAGGGGGACAGAGTAATCAGCCCCAGCATTTT. Protein: CASSPGGQSNQPQHF.